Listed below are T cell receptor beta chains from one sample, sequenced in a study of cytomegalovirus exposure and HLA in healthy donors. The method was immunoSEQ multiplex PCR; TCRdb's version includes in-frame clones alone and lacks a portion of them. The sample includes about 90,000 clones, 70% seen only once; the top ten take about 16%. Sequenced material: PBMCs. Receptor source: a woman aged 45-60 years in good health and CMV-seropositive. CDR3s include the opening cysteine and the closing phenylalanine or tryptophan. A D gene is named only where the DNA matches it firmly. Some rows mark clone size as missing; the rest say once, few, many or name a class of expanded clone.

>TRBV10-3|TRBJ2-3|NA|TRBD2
TGTGCCATCAGTGAAGGACTAGCGGAGACAGATACGCAGTATTTT
CAISEGLAETDTQYF
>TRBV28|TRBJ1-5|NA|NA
TGTGCCAGCAGGGAACCGGGAGCTTTTAGCAATCAGCCCCAGCATTTT
CASREPGAFSNQPQHF
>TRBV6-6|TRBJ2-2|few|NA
TGTGCCTCCTCCTTAAGCGGGAACACCGGGGAGCTGTTTTTT
CASSLSGNTGELFF
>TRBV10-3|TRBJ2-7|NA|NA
TGTGCCATCAGTGTCCGGGACACCCCCTACGAGCAGTACTTC
CAISVRDTPYEQYF
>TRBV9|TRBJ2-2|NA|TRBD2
TGTGCCAGCAGCGTAATCGCGGGAGGGCCTATCGGGGAGCTGTTTTTT
CASSVIAGGPIGELFF
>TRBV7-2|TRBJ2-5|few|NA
TGTGCCAGCAGCTTAGTGAGCGCCGGGGAGACCCAGTACTTC
CASSLVSAGETQYF
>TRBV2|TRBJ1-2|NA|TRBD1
TGTGCCAGCACAGGACAGGGGGCGCATTCCTATGGCTACACCTTC
CASTGQGAHSYGYTF
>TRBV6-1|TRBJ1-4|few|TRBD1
TGTGCCAGCAGTCGGACAGGGGAAGGGGAAAAACTGTTTTTT
CASSRTGEGEKLFF
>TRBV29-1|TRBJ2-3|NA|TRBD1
TGCAGCGTGTCGGGGACAGGGGTCGCAGATACGCAGTATTTT
CSVSGTGVADTQYF
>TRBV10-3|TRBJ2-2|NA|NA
TGTGCCATCAGTGAGAGGGGGGGCTTGGGCACCGGGGAGCTGTTTTTT
CAISERGGLGTGELFF
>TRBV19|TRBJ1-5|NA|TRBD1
TGTGCCAGTAGTCGCACCGGGACAGGTGGTCAGCCCCAGCATTTT
CASSRTGTGGQPQHF
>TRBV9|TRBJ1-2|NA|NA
TGTGCCAGCAGCGTAACCCTATTGCCTAACTATGGCTACACCTTC
CASSVTLLPNYGYTF
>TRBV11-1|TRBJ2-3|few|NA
TGTGCCAGCAGCCCCGGGAGGGGGCTTACGACAGATACGCAGTATTTT
CASSPGRGLTTDTQYF
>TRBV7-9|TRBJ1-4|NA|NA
TGTGCCAGCAGCGTGGAGGAGGGGAAAGAACTGTTTTTT
CASSVEEGKELFF
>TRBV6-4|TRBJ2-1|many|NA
TGTGCCAGCAGCGAGAACGGGGACAAAAATGAGCAGTTCTTC
CASSENGDKNEQFF
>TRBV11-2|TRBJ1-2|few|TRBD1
TGTGCCAGCAGCTTAGGGACAGGCTATGGCTACACCTTC
CASSLGTGYGYTF
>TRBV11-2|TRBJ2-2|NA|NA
TGTGCCAGCAGCTTAGCCGGCAGGGTTAACACCGGGGAGCTGTTTTTT
CASSLAGRVNTGELFF
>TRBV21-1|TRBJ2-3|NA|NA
TGTGCCAGCAGCAACAAAGGAGGGAGGGACCCAGATACGCAGTATTTT
CASSNKGGRDPDTQYF
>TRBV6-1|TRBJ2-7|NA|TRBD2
TGTGCCAGCAGCCCGATGGCGGGAGGGCCCTACGAGCAGTACTTC
CASSPMAGGPYEQYF
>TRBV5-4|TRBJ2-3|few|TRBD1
TGTGCCAGCAGCCCCGGGACAGGGGGAGCAGATACGCAGTATTTT
CASSPGTGGADTQYF
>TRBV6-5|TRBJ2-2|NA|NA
TGTGCCAGCAGCATCCTGAGGGACACCGGGGAGCTGTTTTTT
CASSILRDTGELFF
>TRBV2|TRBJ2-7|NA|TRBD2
TGTGCCAGCACCCTAGCGGGCTCTAGAAACGAGCAGTACTTC
CASTLAGSRNEQYF
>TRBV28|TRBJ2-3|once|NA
TGTGCCAGCAGTCCCTCCGCTCCTTCCCCCCTAGCGAGCACAGATACGCAGTATTTT
CASSPSAPSPLASTDTQYF
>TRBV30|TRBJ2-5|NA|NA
TGTGCCTGGAGTGTCGGGACTCTTCTGCCCGGCCAGTACTTC
CAWSVGTLLPGQYF
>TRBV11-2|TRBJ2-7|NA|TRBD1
TGTGCCAGCAGCTTCGACAGGGGGAACGAGCAGTACTTC
CASSFDRGNEQYF
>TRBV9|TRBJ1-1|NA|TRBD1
TGTGCCAGCAGCGTAGGACAGGGGACTGAAGCTTTCTTT
CASSVGQGTEAFF
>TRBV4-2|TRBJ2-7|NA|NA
TGTGCCAGCAGCCAAGAAAGGAGTTTCTACGAGCAGTACTTC
CASSQERSFYEQYF
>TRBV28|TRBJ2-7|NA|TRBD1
TGTGCCAGCAGTTTCCTTCGTTTGGGACAGCCACACGAGCAGTACTTC
CASSFLRLGQPHEQYF
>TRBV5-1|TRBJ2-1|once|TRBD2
TGCGCCAGCAGCTTGACTAGCGGCAATGAGCAGTTCTTC
CASSLTSGNEQFF
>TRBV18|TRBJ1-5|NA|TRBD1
TGTGCCAGCTCCCGGGACAGGGGAGGGCCCCAGCATTTT
CASSRDRGGPQHF
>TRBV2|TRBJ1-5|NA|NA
TGTGCCAGCACCCAGGGAGGGCCGGAGCCCCAGCATTTT
CASTQGGPEPQHF
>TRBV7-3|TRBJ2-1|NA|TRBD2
TGTGCCAGCAGCATGTCCAGCGGGGCCAGGCCAATTGAGCAGTTCTTC
CASSMSSGARPIEQFF
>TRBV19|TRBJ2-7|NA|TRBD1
TGTGCCAGTAGTAGAGTTCGGGACAGGACTTCCTACGAGCAGTACTTC
CASSRVRDRTSYEQYF
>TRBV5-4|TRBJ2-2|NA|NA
TGTGCCAGCAGCTTGGGCAGCACCGGGGAGCTGTTTTTT
CASSLGSTGELFF
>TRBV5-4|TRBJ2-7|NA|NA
TGTGCCAGCAGCTTTCAGGGTTACGAGCAGTACTTC
CASSFQGYEQYF
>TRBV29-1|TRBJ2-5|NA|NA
TGCAGCGTTGAAACTATCAACCAAGAGACCCAGTACTTC
CSVETINQETQYF
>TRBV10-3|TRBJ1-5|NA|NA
TGTGCCATCAAAGGAGGGGCAAATCAGCCCCAGCATTTT
CAIKGGANQPQHF
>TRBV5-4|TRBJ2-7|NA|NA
TGTGCCAGCAGCTTGGCCGGGAGAGTGTACGAGCAGTACTTC
CASSLAGRVYEQYF
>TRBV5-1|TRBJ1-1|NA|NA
TGCGCCAGCAGCTCGAGCGTTAACACTGAAGCTTTCTTT
CASSSSVNTEAFF
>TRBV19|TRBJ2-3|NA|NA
TGTGCCACCGAGCCCGGCGGAAACACAGATACGCAGTATTTT
CATEPGGNTDTQYF
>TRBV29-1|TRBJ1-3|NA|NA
TGCAGCGTTGAAGGCAGAGGAAACACCATATATTTT
CSVEGRGNTIYF